This is a list of T cell receptor beta chains from one sample in a study of blood T cell repertoires in COVID-19. Sequenced by immunoSEQ multiplex PCR; TCRdb stores in-frame clones only, minus some. The repertoire consists of over 250,000 clones, with roughly 85% occurring once and the leading ten covering 4.5% to 5.5%. Specimen: peripheral blood. The receptors originated from a man aged 50 to 59 with active or convalescent COVID-19. CDR3s include the opening cysteine and the closing phenylalanine or tryptophan. D genes are given only for firm matches. For some rows the clone size is stated as once, few or many, or as a class when expanded; others skip it.

j_call d_call v_call clone_size cdr3_nt cdr3_aa
TRBJ1-2 NA TRBV29-1 once TGCAGCGTTCTCCGCTATGGCTACACCTTC CSVLRYGYTF
TRBJ2-1 TRBD2 TRBV7-7 NA TGTGCCAGCAGCTTAACTAGCGGGAGCAGTGAGCAGTTCTTC CASSLTSGSSEQFF
TRBJ2-3 TRBD2 TRBV28 NA TGTGCCAGCAGTTCCACTCTAGCGGACACTAGCACAGATACGCAGTATTTT CASSSTLADTSTDTQYF
TRBJ2-1 TRBD2 TRBV19 once TGTGCCAGTAGGACTAGCGGGGGTATCAATGAGCAGTTCTTC CASRTSGGINEQFF
TRBJ2-7 NA TRBV14 once TGTGCCAGCAGCCCGTCTCAGGGGTCCTACGAGCAGTACTTC CASSPSQGSYEQYF
TRBJ2-7 NA TRBV6-6 NA TGTGCCAGCAGTTACGGTAGAGAAGTCTACGAGCAGTACTTC CASSYGREVYEQYF
TRBJ1-5 NA TRBV7-8 NA TGTGCCAGCAGTCAATCCCGGGCACAGGGTAGCAGCAATCAGCCCCAGCATTTT CASSQSRAQGSSNQPQHF
TRBJ2-5 TRBD2 TRBV5-1 NA TGCGCCAGCAGTCCGAGCGGGAGGGCCCCGGGAGAGACCCAGTACTTC CASSPSGRAPGETQYF
TRBJ1-1 NA TRBV4-2 once TGTGCCAGCAGCCATTCAGGCGGGGGAAACACTGAAGCTTTCTTT CASSHSGGGNTEAFF
TRBJ1-3 NA TRBV6-2/TRBV6-3 NA TGTGCCAGCAGTTACTCCGGGGAAACTGGAAACACCATATATTTT CASSYSGETGNTIYF
TRBJ1-2 TRBD1 TRBV6-6 NA TGTGCCAGCAGTTACGAGGGGGCTAATGGCTACACCTTC CASSYEGANGYTF
TRBJ1-5 NA TRBV11-2 NA TGTGCCAGCAGCCTGGGCTCTAATCAGCCCCAGCATTTT CASSLGSNQPQHF
TRBJ1-2 NA TRBV18 NA TGTGCCAGCTCACTACGAACAATGGATGGCTACACCTTC CASSLRTMDGYTF
TRBJ1-1 NA TRBV5-4 NA TGTGCCAGCAGCTTGCAGCGCGGCTTGAACACTGAAGCTTTCTTT CASSLQRGLNTEAFF
TRBJ2-5 NA TRBV5-4 NA TGTGCCAGCAGCTGGGGCGCAGGGGGGGAGACCCAGTACTTC CASSWGAGGETQYF
TRBJ2-1 NA TRBV7-3 NA TGTGCCAGCAGCTTGGGAGATAATGAGCAGTTCTTC CASSLGDNEQFF
TRBJ2-5 NA TRBV6-5 NA TGTGCCAGCAGTTACTCTCGGGGTGCCCAAGAGACCCAGTACTTC CASSYSRGAQETQYF
TRBJ2-1 NA TRBV5-1 NA TGCGCCAGCAGCCCTGGCCTACTTCTTCGGGTCGGGAGCAATGAGCAGTTCTTC CASSPGLLLRVGSNEQFF
TRBJ2-5 NA TRBV5-4 NA TGTGCCAGCAGCTTGGGGGGTCAGGGGCCAGAGACCCAGTACTTC CASSLGGQGPETQYF
TRBJ1-2 NA TRBV19 NA TGTGCCAGTAGTATAGGCCCAGGGAACTATGGCTACACCTTC CASSIGPGNYGYTF
TRBJ2-7 NA TRBV4-1 NA TGCGCCAGCAGCCCCTCGGAGCTTACCGGGCGGGTCTACGAGCAGTACTTC CASSPSELTGRVYEQYF
TRBJ2-6 NA TRBV4-2 NA TGTGCCAGCAGCCAAGAGGTCTTTGCGGCCTCTGGGGCCAACGTCCTGACTTTC CASSQEVFAASGANVLTF
TRBJ2-5 NA TRBV7-2 NA TGTGCCAGCAGCCCCCCCCGAGGGACCCAGTACTTC CASSPPRGTQYF
TRBJ2-1 NA TRBV7-2 NA TGTGCCAGCAGCTTAGGAAGTACGGGAGCCGTGAATGAGCAGTTCTTC CASSLGSTGAVNEQFF
TRBJ1-4 NA TRBV27 NA TGTGCCAGCAGTTTAAGGGGCGAAAAACTGTTTTTT CASSLRGEKLFF
TRBJ2-2 TRBD2 TRBV3-1/TRBV3-2 NA TGTGCCAGCAGCCAAGACCGGAGGCTAGCGGGGCGTACCGGGGAGCTGTTTTTT CASSQDRRLAGRTGELFF
TRBJ1-2 NA TRBV19 NA TGTGCCAGTAGTATAGATACAGGGATGGCGGACTATGGCTACACCTTC CASSIDTGMADYGYTF
TRBJ1-3 NA TRBV7-2 NA TGTGCCAGCAGCTTGGGAGGGTACGGAAACACCATATATTTT CASSLGGYGNTIYF
TRBJ1-2 TRBD1 TRBV19 few TGTGCCAGTACCCCCGACAGGGGCTATGGCTACACCTTC CASTPDRGYGYTF
TRBJ2-5 NA TRBV21-1 once TGTGCCAGGGCGGGACTAGCGGAGTGGGAAGAGACCCAGTACTTC CARAGLAEWEETQYF
TRBJ2-3 TRBD2 TRBV19 NA TGTGCCAGTAGTATGCGGGCTAGCGGAGGCTTCCGGGCAGATACGCAGTATTTT CASSMRASGGFRADTQYF
TRBJ2-1 NA TRBV28 NA TGTGCCAGCAGTTTATTAATGTCGGCGGTCAATGAGCAGTTCTTC CASSLLMSAVNEQFF
TRBJ2-1 NA TRBV14 few TGTGCCAGCAGCCCCCTGGGCAGCAGCTCCTACAATGAGCAGTTCTTC CASSPLGSSSYNEQFF
TRBJ1-1 NA TRBV7-2 NA TGTGCCAGCAGCCTCGACAGGACCCTCGCGGCTTTCTTT CASSLDRTLAAFF
TRBJ1-2 TRBD1 TRBV29-1 NA TGCAGCGCCCCGAACGGGGGACAGGGCTTGGATGGCTACACCTTC CSAPNGGQGLDGYTF
TRBJ2-3 TRBD2 TRBV5-5 NA TGTGCCAGCAGCCCCACCGGGACTAGCGGGGGCGTAGATACGCAGTATTTT CASSPTGTSGGVDTQYF